Following are 31 T cell receptor beta chains from one sample sequenced in a study of Tregs in tolerant kidney transplant recipients. Libraries were prepared by immunoSEQ multiplex PCR; TCRdb keeps only in-frame clonotypes and omits some of them. The sample shows some 64,000 clones, 95% to 98% of them seen only once. The starting material was Tregs from blood, obtained before the transplant. The receptor source for this set is a human donor who received a combined kidney and bone marrow transplant.

This sequence joins TRBV6-1 and TRBJ2-7, with a weak D call TRBD2 (6 bases). The ends were cut back, 0 bases at V and 8 bases at J, with 17 bases in the middle. The germline CDR1 and CDR2 sequences are MNHNS and SASEGT. This CDR3 contains 15 residues. Here the CDR3 DNA reads TGTGCCAGCAGTGAAGCGGGACTGGATTCTACGAAGCAGTACTTC. It yields the protein CASSEAGLDSTKQYF.

V gene TRBV27 combines with J gene TRBJ2-3; 10 bases map to TRBD1. The V and J ends lost 5 bases and 8 bases, in that order; junction bases with no gene match: 7. The CDR3 totals 14 residues. Germline V gene sequence: CDR1 MNHEY, CDR2 SMNVEV (reference sequence). In DNA, the CDR3 is TGTGCCAGCAGTCCCGGGACAGGGGCAGGTACGCAGTATTTT. Translated, it gives CASSPGTGAGTQYF.

The CDR3 DNA reads as TGTGCCAGCAGCCAACAGGCGAGGAGCGCAGATACGCAGTATTTT. It yields the protein CASSQQARSADTQYF. This sequence joins TRBV7-9 and TRBJ2-3; tentative D call: TRBD1 (5 bases). Germline V gene data show CDR1 as SEHNR and CDR2 as FQNEAQ (reference sequence). Trimming pared 5 bases from V and 4 bases from J, leaving 16 bases between. The CDR3 is 15 residues long. The complete variable domain, with remaining parts taken from reference TRBV7-9 and TRBJ2-3, reads DTGVSQNPRHKITKRGQNVTFRCDPISEHNRLYWYRQTLGQGPEFLTYFQNEAQLEKSRLLSDRFSAERPKGSFSTLEIQRTEQGDSAMYLCASSQQARSADTQYFGPGTRLTVL.

The chain links TRBV10-3 to TRBJ2-1, with D perhaps matching TRBD2 (6 bases). Trimming removed 5 bases at V and 4 bases at J, with 12 bases between. Per germline, CDR1 ENHRY and CDR2 SYGVKD. The CDR3 runs 14 residues. CDR3 bases: TGTGCCATCAGTCAATCGGACTATTACAATGAGCAGTTCTTC. It translates to CAISQSDYYNEQFF.

The chain combines TRBV13 with TRBJ2-4, with D possibly TRBD2 on 6 matching bases. The CDR3 consists of 14 residues. The V end was cut by 6 bases, the J end by 9 bases, with 18 bases between. Per the germline V gene, CDR1 is PRHDT and CDR2 is FYEKMQ (reference sequence). This CDR3 is CASRPREVWGIQYF. In nucleotides, the CDR3 is TGTGCCAGCAGACCAAGGGAGGTTTGGGGCATTCAGTACTTC. The whole variable domain, filled in from reference TRBV13 and TRBJ2-4, reads AAGVIQSPRHLIKEKRETATLKCYPIPRHDTVYWYQQGPGQDPQFLISFYEKMQSDKGSIPDRFSAQQFSDYHSELNMSSLELGDSALYFCASRPREVWGIQYFGAGTRLSVL.

This clone occurred once. J is TRBJ2-3 and V is TRBV21-1; TRBD2, the table's D call, lacks a check against the DNA. TRBV21-1 is flagged as a pseudogene. CDR3 length equals 15 residues. The CDR3 DNA follows: TGTGCCAGCATCCGACTAGCGGGAGGGACAGATACGCAGTATTTT. Amino acids: CASIRLAGGTDTQYF.

The rearrangement links TRBV7-8 to TRBJ1-1; 9 positions agree with TRBD1. The V gene end was trimmed by 7 bases and the J gene end by 9 bases; junction bases not matched to a gene: 9. The germline gives CDR1 SGHVS, CDR2 FQNEAQ. This CDR3 region has 13 residues. CDR3 region: CASIRVQGAQAFF. As DNA, the CDR3 is TGTGCCAGCATCAGAGTACAGGGGGCACAAGCTTTCTTT.

This chain uses TRBV19 with TRBJ2-1, with 12 positions matching TRBD2. Germline V gene lookup returns CDR1 LNHDA and CDR2 SQIVND (reference sequence). The length of the CDR3 is 18 residues. The J segment lost 7 bases and the V segment lost 6 bases, leaving 16 bases of the junction unmatched. The CDR3: CASSPGQILAGGTNEQFF. In DNA form, the CDR3 reads TGTGCCAGTAGCCCCGGACAAATACTAGCGGGGGGTACTAATGAGCAGTTCTTC.

The rearrangement links TRBV5-1 to TRBJ1-2; TRBD1 agrees at 10 bases. The junction had 9 bases not matched to a gene; V was cut back by 4 bases and J by 6 bases. The CDR3 sequence is 15 residues long. The germline V gene encodes CDR1 SGHRS and CDR2 YFSETQ. This CDR3 is CASSRKTGGWDGYTF. CDR3 DNA: TGCGCCAGCAGCCGAAAGACAGGGGGCTGGGATGGCTACACCTTC.

The chain combines TRBV7-9 with TRBJ1-6; TRBD1 aligns across 7 bases. CDR3 length: 15 residues. With V trimmed by 4 bases and J by 7 bases, 7 bases remained unmatched. CDR1 and CDR2 (germline): SEHNR, FQNEAQ (reference sequence). CDR3 DNA: TGTGCCAGCAGCTGGAGGGGACAGATGAATTCACCCCTCCACTTT. Protein: CASSWRGQMNSPLHF. The full variable domain, rest sourced from reference TRBV7-9 and TRBJ1-6, is DTGVSQNPRHKITKRGQNVTFRCDPISEHNRLYWYRQTLGQGPEFLTYFQNEAQLEKSRLLSDRFSAERPKGSFSTLEIQRTEQGDSAMYLCASSWRGQMNSPLHFGNGTRLTVT.

The J gene is TRBJ1-2, the V gene TRBV2, with TRBD1 as a possible D gene (5 bases). V lost 6 bases and J 4 bases, leaving 12 bases between the germline ends. Germline V gives CDR1 SNHLY, CDR2 FYNNEI. CDR3 length: 13 amino acids. CDR3 DNA: TGTGCCAGCAGGGTGGGGCAGCCCTATGGCTACACCTTC. Encoded protein: CASRVGQPYGYTF. Full variable domain (remainder filled in from reference TRBV2 and TRBJ1-2): EPEVTQTPSHQVTQMGQEVILRCVPISNHLYFYWYRQILGQKVEFLVSFYNNEISEKSEIFDDQFSVERPDGSNFTLKIRSTKLEDSAMYFCASRVGQPYGYTFGSGTRLTVV.

V usage is TRBV9 and J usage is TRBJ2-5; 8 bases map to TRBD2. CDR3 length equals 15 residues. From germline, CDR1 is SGDLS and CDR2 YYNGEE. The J segment lost 0 bases and the V segment lost 6 bases, leaving 7 bases of the junction unmatched. This CDR3 is CASNTNSGNQETQYF. Here the CDR3 DNA reads TGTGCCAGCAACACTAATAGCGGGAACCAAGAGACCCAGTACTTC. The full variable domain, rest sourced from reference TRBV9 and TRBJ2-5, is DSGVTQTPKHLITATGQRVTLRCSPRSGDLSVYWYQQSLDQGLQFLIQYYNGEERAKGNILERFSAQQFPDLHSELNLSSLELGDSALYFCASNTNSGNQETQYFGPGTRLLVL.

This chain connects TRBV7-3 to TRBJ2-3; no firm D call. Per the germline V gene, CDR1 is SGHTA and CDR2 is FQGTGA. This CDR3 contains 12 residues. The ends were cut back, 5 bases at V and 6 bases at J, with 9 bases in the middle. The DNA for the CDR3 is TGTGCCAGCAGCCCCGGCGGCGATACGCAGTATTTT. It codes for CASSPGGDTQYF.

V is TRBV5-1 and J is TRBJ1-1; D is ambiguous. The CDR3 has 13 residues. Trimming removed 0 bases at V and 8 bases at J, with 11 bases between. Germline values: CDR1 SGHRS, CDR2 YFSETQ. This chain's CDR3 is CASSLGQAAEAFF. The CDR3 nucleotides read TGCGCCAGCAGCTTGGGCCAGGCTGCGGAAGCTTTCTTT.

The CDR3 reads CASSLNFNEQFF. CDR3 coding DNA: TGTGCCAGCAGCCTGAACTTCAATGAGCAGTTCTTC. The rearrangement uses TRBV14 and TRBJ2-1, with D hard to call. Germline V gene data show CDR1 as SGHDN and CDR2 as FVKESK. The CDR3 runs 12 residues. V lost 4 bases and J 6 bases, leaving 7 bases between the germline ends. The complete variable domain, with remaining parts taken from reference TRBV14 and TRBJ2-1, reads EAGVTQFPSHSVIEKGQTVTLRCDPISGHDNLYWYRRVMGKEIKFLLHFVKESKQDESGMPNNRFLAERTGGTYSTLKVQPAELEDSGVYFCASSLNFNEQFFGPGTRLTVL.

V usage is TRBV6-5 and J usage is TRBJ2-2, with 7 bases identical to TRBD2. With 2 bases clipped from V and 1 base from J, the junction kept 4 bases outside the gene matches. CDR1 and CDR2 from the germline V gene are MNHEY and SVGAGI. The CDR3 is made up of 16 amino acids. The CDR3 region has the DNA TGTGCCAGCAGTTACGACGGCGGGGGGAACACCGGGGAGCTGTTTTTT. Translation gives CASSYDGGGNTGELFF.

The J gene is TRBJ2-6, the V gene TRBV11-3; D gene unclear. The CDR3 totals 17 residues. V lost 3 bases to trimming and J lost 0 bases, with 12 bases between them. Looked up from germline, CDR1 is SGHNT and CDR2 is YENEEA. The CDR3 DNA reads TGTGCCAGCAGCTTGAACAGTTTCCCCTCTGGGGCCAACGTCCTGACTTTC. It codes for CASSLNSFPSGANVLTF.

This chain uses TRBV6-5 with TRBJ2-2; 10 bases agree with TRBD2. V gave up 9 bases and J gave up 7 bases; unmatched junction bases: 8. The CDR3 sequence is 14 residues long. CDR1 and CDR2 from the germline V gene are MNHEY and SVGAGI. The CDR3 DNA is TGTGCCAGTTTAGCGGGAGGTGAGGTCGGGGAGCTGTTTTTT. Its protein product is CASLAGGEVGELFF.

The J gene is TRBJ2-5, the V gene TRBV5-5; 9 bases line up with TRBD1. The germline CDR1 and CDR2 sequences are SGHKS and YYEKEE (reference sequence). The CDR3 contains 13 residues. The trim removed 3 bases at V and 5 bases at J, leaving 2 bases unmatched. The CDR3 DNA is TGTGCCAGCAGCTACAGGGGGCAGGAGACCCAGTACTTC. Translated, it gives CASSYRGQETQYF.

CDR3 protein: CAWSNWASGDHEQYF. DNA of the CDR3: TGTGCCTGGAGCAATTGGGCTAGCGGGGATCACGAGCAGTACTTC. J is TRBJ2-7 and V is TRBV30, with 9 bases identical to TRBD2. This CDR3 spans 15 amino acids. J was trimmed by 5 bases and V by 3 bases; bases with no gene match: 11. From germline, CDR1 is GTSNPN and CDR2 SVGIG (reference sequence).

This chain connects TRBV5-1 to TRBJ1-1; weak D call: TRBD1 (5 bases). From germline, CDR1 is SGHRS and CDR2 YFSETQ. The CDR3 spans 16 residues. The V gene lost 0 bases and the J gene lost 7 bases, with 19 bases spanning the gap. CDR3 DNA sequence: TGCGCCAGCAGCTTGGCTGTATTCCCCAGGGTGGATGAAGCTTTCTTT. This translates into CASSLAVFPRVDEAFF.

This chain connects TRBV5-1 to TRBJ2-5; D gene unclear. The V gene lost 0 bases and the J gene lost 5 bases, with 14 bases spanning the gap. Germline CDR1 and CDR2: SGHRS and YFSETQ. The CDR3 spans 15 residues. The CDR3 sequence: CASSLGGRTRETQYF. The CDR3 region has the DNA TGCGCCAGCAGCTTGGGAGGCCGAACGAGGGAGACCCAGTACTTC.

This sequence joins TRBV7-9 and TRBJ1-2, with TRBD1 matching 7 bases. Germline V lookup: CDR1 SEHNR, CDR2 FQNEAQ (reference sequence). The V and J ends lost 0 bases and 0 bases, in that order; junction bases with no gene match: 10. This CDR3 spans 18 amino acids. The CDR3 DNA follows: TGTGCCAGCAGCTTAGCGAAAACAGGGGAGGTTACTAACTATGGCTACACCTTC. Translated, it gives CASSLAKTGEVTNYGYTF.

The V and J genes are TRBV7-9 and TRBJ2-5; 7 bases align to TRBD1. This CDR3 is 13 amino acids long. Germline CDR1 reads SEHNR; CDR2 reads FQNEAQ (reference sequence). The J segment lost 5 bases and the V segment lost 10 bases, leaving 10 bases of the junction unmatched. CDR3 DNA sequence: TGTGCCATCCGACAGGGTCCTTTGGAGACCCAGTACTTC. Translated: CAIRQGPLETQYF.

V gene TRBV18 combines with J gene TRBJ2-1; the match to TRBD1 covers 7 bases. With 2 bases clipped from V and 7 bases from J, the junction kept 8 bases outside the gene matches. CDR1 KGHSH and CDR2 LQKENI come from the germline V gene. This CDR3 has 15 amino acids. The CDR3 region is CASSPNTGVGNEQFF. CDR3 nucleotide sequence: TGTGCCAGCTCACCAAACACAGGGGTGGGGAATGAGCAGTTCTTC. Using reference TRBV18 and TRBJ2-1 for the parts outside the CDR3, the full variable domain is NAGVMQNPRHLVRRRGQEARLRCSPMKGHSHVYWYRQLPEEGLKFMVYLQKENIIDESGMPKERFSAEFPKEGPSILRIQQVVRGDSAAYFCASSPNTGVGNEQFFGPGTRLTVL.

The gene calls are TRBV7-8 and TRBJ1-6, with D possibly matching TRBD1 (5 bases). V lost 1 base and J lost 13, with 14 bases in between. Germline V gene lookup returns CDR1 SGHVS and CDR2 FQNEAQ. The CDR3 covers 14 residues. The CDR3 here is CASSLEVTGPPLHF. CDR3 sequence (DNA): TGTGCCAGCAGCTTAGAAGTAACAGGCCCCCCCCTCCACTTT.

The V call is TRBV27, the J call TRBJ1-5; D not resolved. CDR3 length equals 12 residues. V lost 5 bases and J lost 9, with 11 bases in between. Germline V gene data show CDR1 as MNHEY and CDR2 as SMNVEV (reference sequence). The DNA for the CDR3 is TGTGCCAGCAGTCGCCCCGGCGGGCCCCAGCATTTT. Its translation is CASSRPGGPQHF.

The rearrangement uses TRBV19 and TRBJ1-2; TRBD1 is a possible D gene (5 bases). Per germline, CDR1 LNHDA and CDR2 SQIVND (reference sequence). Between the trimmed V and J ends, which lost 6 bases and 4 bases, there was a span of 15 bases. The CDR3 contains 14 residues. This CDR3 is CASSHGRQTYGYTF. CDR3 DNA sequence: TGTGCCAGTAGCCACGGCCGACAGACCTATGGCTACACCTTC.

The chain is built from TRBV28 and TRBJ2-7, with D perhaps TRBD1 (7 bases). CDR1 is MDHEN, CDR2 SYDVKM, per germline. This CDR3 comprises 16 residues. Between the trimmed V and J ends, which lost 5 bases and 1 base, there was a span of 18 bases. The CDR3 loop is CASSGTPQGRSYEQYF. CDR3 DNA sequence: TGTGCCAGCAGTGGTACCCCACAGGGGAGGTCCTACGAGCAGTACTTC.

The chain carries TRBV7-3 and TRBJ2-5, with TRBD2 identical over 7 bases. J lost 4 bases, V lost 5 bases, and 7 bases had no gene match. The CDR3 extends over 14 amino acids. CDR1 is SGHTA and CDR2 is FQGTGA in the germline V gene. CDR3 nucleotide sequence: TGTGCCAGCAGCCCCGGGGGGACTGGAGAGACCCAGTACTTC. This translates into CASSPGGTGETQYF.

In regard to this clone: The identical CDR3 is also encoded by other nucleotide sequences in the sample. The chain has TRBV5-1 and TRBJ2-2; 7 bases match TRBD1. V gave up 1 base and J gave up 0 bases; unmatched junction bases: 0. This CDR3 region has 15 residues. Germline assignment: CDR1 SGHRS and CDR2 YFSETQ. The CDR3 reads CASSLQGANTGELFF. The CDR3 DNA reads as TGCGCCAGCAGCTTGCAGGGGGCGAACACCGGGGAGCTGTTTTTT. Supplemented by reference TRBV5-1 and TRBJ2-2, the full variable domain reads KAGVTQTPRYLIKTRGQQVTLSCSPISGHRSVSWYQQTPGQGLQFLFEYFSETQRNKGNFPGRFSGRQFSNSRSEMNVSTLELGDSALYLCASSLQGANTGELFFGEGSRLTVL.